This passage covers 9 T cell receptor beta chains from one sample sequenced in a study of blood T cell repertoires in COVID-19. This table comes from immunoSEQ multiplex PCR, and its TCRdb copy is limited to in-frame clones, with some not included. The profile shows more than 140,000 clones, about 86% of them singletons. The sequenced material came from peripheral blood. These receptors came from a woman in her sixties with acute or convalescent COVID-19.

V gene TRBV7-9 combines with J gene TRBJ2-5; weak D call: TRBD1 (6 bases). Between the trimmed V and J ends, which lost 2 bases and 2 bases, there was a span of 15 bases. The germline gives CDR1 SEHNR, CDR2 FQNEAQ (reference sequence). CDR3 size: 16 residues. CDR3 DNA sequence: TGTGCCAGCAGCTTAAAGAGGCAGGGGCCACAAGAGACCCAGTACTTC. Translation: CASSLKRQGPQETQYF.

This clone is a singleton in its sample. The V gene is TRBV27, the J gene TRBJ2-5; D not certain. The CDR3 contains 13 residues. The germline V gene encodes CDR1 MNHEY and CDR2 SMNVEV (reference sequence). The ends were cut back, 0 bases at V and 4 bases at J, with 6 bases in the middle. The CDR3 is CASSLSALETQYF. The DNA for the CDR3 is TGTGCCAGCAGTTTATCGGCTTTAGAGACCCAGTACTTC.

The rearrangement uses TRBV6-5 and TRBJ2-7, with TRBD1 matching 7 bases. The CDR3 consists of 15 residues. CDR1 is MNHEY and CDR2 is SVGAGI in the germline V gene. J gave up 2 bases and V 5 bases, and 9 bases lay outside the gene matches. This chain's CDR3 is CASSRPGQIAYEQYF. The DNA for the CDR3 is TGTGCCAGCAGTCGCCCGGGACAGATAGCCTACGAGCAGTACTTC.

The CDR3 sequence: CASSLGGWGLGFYEQFF. In DNA form, the CDR3 reads TGTGCCAGCAGCTTGGGGGGTTGGGGACTCGGGTTCTATGAGCAGTTCTTC. The chain uses TRBV5-8 and TRBJ2-1, with D maybe TRBD2 (6 bases). The CDR3 is 17 residues long. Germline CDR1 is SGHTS and CDR2 is YDEGEE. V was cut by 0 bases and J by 8 bases, with 21 bases left in between.

This clone has just a few counts. The chain uses TRBV28 and TRBJ2-1; 9 bases agree with TRBD1. This CDR3 contains 15 residues. The V and J ends lost 6 bases and 1 base, in that order; junction bases with no gene match: 4. Germline V gives CDR1 MDHEN, CDR2 SYDVKM. The CDR3 protein is CASSAGTGSYNEQFF. The CDR3 DNA sequence: TGTGCCAGCAGCGCCGGGACAGGGTCCTACAATGAGCAGTTCTTC.

This clone was counted between two and nine times. This chain joins TRBV5-4 and TRBJ1-1; 7 nucleotides line up with TRBD1. J lost 1 base, V lost 4 bases, and 7 bases had no gene match. From germline, CDR1 is SGHNT and CDR2 YYREEE (reference sequence). The CDR3 is made up of 15 amino acids. The DNA of the CDR3 is TGTGCCAGCAGCCCCCGACAGGGTTGGAACACTGAAGCTTTCTTT. It codes for CASSPRQGWNTEAFF.

The V gene is TRBV9, the J gene TRBJ2-2; perhaps TRBD2 as D (6 bases). V gave up 1 base and J gave up 9 bases, with 16 bases separating them. The CDR3 has 15 amino acids. Germline V lookup: CDR1 SGDLS, CDR2 YYNGEE. The CDR3, as DNA: TGTGCCAGCAGCGTATGGGAGTTTGGGAGGAGGGAGCTGTTTTTT. This translates into CASSVWEFGRRELFF. The variable domain in full, completed from reference TRBV9 and TRBJ2-2, reads DSGVTQTPKHLITATGQRVTLRCSPRSGDLSVYWYQQSLDQGLQFLIQYYNGEERAKGNILERFSAQQFPDLHSELNLSSLELGDSALYFCASSVWEFGRRELFFGEGSRLTVL.

The table lists this clone with a few counts. This rearrangement joins TRBV19 to TRBJ1-5, with D perhaps matching TRBD1 (6 bases). The germline gives CDR1 LNHDA, CDR2 SQIVND (reference sequence). Trimming left V 5 bases short and J 3 bases short, with 17 bases between. The CDR3 runs 16 residues. The CDR3 loop reads CASSPGTRGYNQPQHF. In nucleotides, the CDR3 is TGTGCCAGTAGTCCCGGGACAAGGGGGTACAATCAGCCCCAGCATTTT.

The chain couples TRBV5-4 to TRBJ2-7; D is uncertain. The V and J ends lost 3 bases and 0 bases respectively, with 7 bases between them. The germline V gene has CDR1 SGHNT and CDR2 YYREEE (reference sequence). The CDR3 length is 13 residues. The CDR3 coding sequence is TGTGCCAGCAGCTACAGAAGCTCCTACGAGCAGTACTTC. Encoded protein: CASSYRSSYEQYF. Based on the CDR3 plus reference TRBV5-4 and TRBJ2-7, the full variable domain is ETGVTQSPTHLIKTRGQQVTLRCSSQSGHNTVSWYQQALGQGPQFIFQYYREEENGRGNFPPRFSGLQFPNYSSELNVNALELDDSALYLCASSYRSSYEQYFGPGTRLTVT.